Given below is one TCR beta chain in context. The sample holds many counts of this clonotype. The clone's antigen remains unknown. No much larger clone is present one base from it, and per-base qualities are unavailable. This entry belongs to a study of early T cells in non-severe SARS-CoV-2 infection (dated by TCRdb to about 2021). Regarding the complete study: TCR sequencing used bulk RNA from unsorted whole blood, so alpha and beta chains could not be paired.

The library was obtained by 5' RACE. Sequencing instrument: NextSeq 500. In the TCR library protocol, unique molecular identifiers were attached to individual cDNA molecules to correct for PCR bias and sequencing error. Both TCR alpha and beta chains were sequenced, and tight co-correlation was observed between alpha and beta sequence abundances in each sample. In the source study's methods: Decombinator V4 was used to perform V gene, J gene and CDR3 annotation of TCR sequences. TCRs were defined as expanded if a significant change between any two time points was detected under a Poisson model with p below 0.0001. TCR abundances were normalised to the total number of TCRs sequenced in each sample and reported as counts per million. MAIT TCRs were defined by TRAV1-2 paired with TRAJ12, TRAJ20 or TRAJ33, and iNKT TCRs by TRAV10 paired with TRAJ18. VDJdb, accessed 1 November 2021, was searched for CMV, EBV and SARS-CoV-2 annotated TCRs, excluding TCRs annotated for multiple antigens. TCRdb reworked the public reads: Q25 trimming with fastp, MiXCR clone assembly, productive beta chains retained. Identical CDR3 protein sequences are pooled into one entry, listed with their most common genes and DNA. The V and J calls and clone size come from TCRdb's table, not from the authors' own analysis. The sample has 80,000 or so distinct CDR3 sequences on record, more than 13% of them singletons. Clones ranked in the top ten supply 3% of the sample.

The germline V gene provides CDR1 MGHRA and CDR2 YSYEKL. Trimmed from V: 2 bases; trimmed from J: 6 bases; junction bases lacking a gene match: 7. The CDR3 numbers 15 residues from cysteine through phenylalanine. Here the CDR3 DNA is all that survives: 45 bases in frame from base 1. General findings and caveats noted by the study authors: VDJdb matching was skewed toward anti-spike CD8 responses and likely underestimated virus-specific expansions by missing private and CD4 specificities.

The study was a case-control design nested within a healthcare worker cohort in London, UK, with weekly nasopharyngeal swab PCR tests and blood sampling. Healthcare workers were recruited during the week of the UK lockdown, between 23 and 31 March 2020, and followed weekly for up to about 15 weeks. The rearrangement combines TRBV4-1 with TRBJ1-5; TRBD1 matches 7 bases in the middle. This clonotype was sampled from an adult who was a healthcare worker with PCR-confirmed SARS-CoV-2 infection or an uninfected control (not recorded which). The material sequenced was whole blood. The CDR3 protein: CASSQPNRGFQPQHF. Here is the DNA: TGCGCCAGCAGCCAACCTAACAGGGGTTTTCAGCCCCAGCATTTT.